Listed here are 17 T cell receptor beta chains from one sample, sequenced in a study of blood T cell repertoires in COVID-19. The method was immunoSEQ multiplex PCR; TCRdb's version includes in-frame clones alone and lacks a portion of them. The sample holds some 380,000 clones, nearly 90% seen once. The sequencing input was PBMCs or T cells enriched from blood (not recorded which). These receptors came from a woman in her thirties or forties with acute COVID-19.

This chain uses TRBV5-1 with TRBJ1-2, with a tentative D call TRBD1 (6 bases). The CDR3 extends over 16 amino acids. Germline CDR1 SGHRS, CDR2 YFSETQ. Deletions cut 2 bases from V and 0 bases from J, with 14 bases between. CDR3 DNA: TGCGCCAGCAGCTTTCAAACACAGGGATCTAACTATGGCTACACCTTC. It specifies CASSFQTQGSNYGYTF.

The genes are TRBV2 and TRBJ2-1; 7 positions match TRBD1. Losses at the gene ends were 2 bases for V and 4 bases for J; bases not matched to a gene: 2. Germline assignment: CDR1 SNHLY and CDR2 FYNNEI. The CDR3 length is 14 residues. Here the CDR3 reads CASSESTGYNEQFF. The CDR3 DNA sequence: TGTGCCAGCAGTGAATCGACAGGGTACAATGAGCAGTTCTTC.

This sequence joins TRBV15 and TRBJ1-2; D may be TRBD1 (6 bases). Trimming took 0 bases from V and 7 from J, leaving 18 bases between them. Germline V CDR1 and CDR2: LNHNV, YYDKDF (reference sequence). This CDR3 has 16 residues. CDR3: CATSRDYSTGPGGYTF. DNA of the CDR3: TGTGCCACCAGCAGAGACTATTCGACAGGCCCCGGTGGCTACACCTTC.

The CDR3 sequence: CASSFRTGTNTGELFF. CDR3 DNA: TGTGCCAGCAGCTTTAGGACAGGCACCAACACCGGGGAGCTGTTTTTT. The gene calls are TRBV7-2 and TRBJ2-2; TRBD1 agrees at 7 bases. The V gene's germline CDR1 is SGHTA and CDR2 FQGNSA. V was clipped by 3 bases and J by 2 bases; unmatched bases: 6. CDR3 length: 16 amino acids.

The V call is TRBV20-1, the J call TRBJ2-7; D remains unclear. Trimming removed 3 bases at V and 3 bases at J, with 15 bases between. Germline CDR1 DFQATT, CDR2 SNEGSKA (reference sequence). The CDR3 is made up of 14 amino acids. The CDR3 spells CSASNYGKSYEQYF. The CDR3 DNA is TGCAGTGCTAGTAACTACGGAAAAAGCTACGAGCAGTACTTC.

The CDR3 loop is CASSSPTQGAYGYTF. The CDR3 bases are TGCGCCAGCAGTTCTCCTACCCAGGGGGCTTACGGCTACACCTTC. The V call is TRBV5-1, the J call TRBJ1-2; 8 bases agree with TRBD1. The CDR3 is 15 amino acids. Germline V gene lookup returns CDR1 SGHRS and CDR2 YFSETQ. Losses at the gene ends were 5 bases for V and 8 bases for J; bases not matched to a gene: 14.

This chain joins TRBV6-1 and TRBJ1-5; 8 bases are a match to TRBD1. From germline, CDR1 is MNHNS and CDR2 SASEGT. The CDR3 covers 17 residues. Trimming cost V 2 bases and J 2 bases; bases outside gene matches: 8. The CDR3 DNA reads TGTGCCAGCAGTGAAACTGTGGTACAGGGGGGCAATCAGCCCCAGCATTTT. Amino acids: CASSETVVQGGNQPQHF.

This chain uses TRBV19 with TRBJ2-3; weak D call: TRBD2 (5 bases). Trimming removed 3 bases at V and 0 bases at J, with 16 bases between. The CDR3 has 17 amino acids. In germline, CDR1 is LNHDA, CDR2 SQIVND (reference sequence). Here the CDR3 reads CASSMDSFGSSTDTQYF. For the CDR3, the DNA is TGTGCCAGTAGTATGGACTCCTTCGGATCGAGCACAGATACGCAGTATTTT.

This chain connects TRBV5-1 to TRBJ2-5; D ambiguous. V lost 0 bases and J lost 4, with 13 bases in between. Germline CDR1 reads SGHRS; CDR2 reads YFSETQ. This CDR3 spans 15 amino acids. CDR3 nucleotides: TGCGCCAGCAGCTTGGAGTTCGGGTTACGAGAGACCCAGTACTTC. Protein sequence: CASSLEFGLRETQYF.

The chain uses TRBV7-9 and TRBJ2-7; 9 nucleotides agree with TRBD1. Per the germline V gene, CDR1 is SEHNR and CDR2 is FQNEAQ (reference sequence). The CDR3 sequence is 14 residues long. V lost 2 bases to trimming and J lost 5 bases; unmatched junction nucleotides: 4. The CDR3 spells CASSLTGGLNEQYF. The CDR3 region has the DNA TGTGCCAGCAGCTTAACAGGGGGCTTGAACGAGCAGTACTTC. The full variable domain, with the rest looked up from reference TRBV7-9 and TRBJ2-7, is DTGVSQNPRHKITKRGQNVTFRCDPISEHNRLYWYRQTLGQGPEFLTYFQNEAQLEKSRLLSDRFSAERPKGSFSTLEIQRTEQGDSAMYLCASSLTGGLNEQYFGPGTRLTVT.

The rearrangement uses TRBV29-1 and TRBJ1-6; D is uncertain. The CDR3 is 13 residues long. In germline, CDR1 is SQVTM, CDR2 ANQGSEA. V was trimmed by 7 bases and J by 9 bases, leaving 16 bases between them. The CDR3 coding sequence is TGCAGCGCCCTGACGGACGCGGGTTCACCCCTCCACTTT. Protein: CSALTDAGSPLHF.

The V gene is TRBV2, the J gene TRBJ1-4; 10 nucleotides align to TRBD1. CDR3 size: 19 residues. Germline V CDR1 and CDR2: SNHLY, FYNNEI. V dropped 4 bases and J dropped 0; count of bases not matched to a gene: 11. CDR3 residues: CASSVSDRGLKTTNEKLFF. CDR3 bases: TGTGCCAGCAGTGTCTCGGACAGGGGGTTAAAGACAACTAATGAAAAACTGTTTTTT. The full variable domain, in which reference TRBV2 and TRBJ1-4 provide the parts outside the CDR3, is EPEVTQTPSHQVTQMGQEVILRCVPISNHLYFYWYRQILGQKVEFLVSFYNNEISEKSEIFDDQFSVERPDGSNFTLKIRSTKLEDSAMYFCASSVSDRGLKTTNEKLFFGSGTQLSVL.

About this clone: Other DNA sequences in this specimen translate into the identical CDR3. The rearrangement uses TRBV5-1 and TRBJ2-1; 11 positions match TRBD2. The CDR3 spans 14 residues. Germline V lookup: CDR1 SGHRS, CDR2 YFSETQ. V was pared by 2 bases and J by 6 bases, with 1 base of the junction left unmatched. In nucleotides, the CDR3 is TGCGCCAGCAGCTTAGGGACTAGCGGCAATGAGCAGTTCTTC. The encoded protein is CASSLGTSGNEQFF.

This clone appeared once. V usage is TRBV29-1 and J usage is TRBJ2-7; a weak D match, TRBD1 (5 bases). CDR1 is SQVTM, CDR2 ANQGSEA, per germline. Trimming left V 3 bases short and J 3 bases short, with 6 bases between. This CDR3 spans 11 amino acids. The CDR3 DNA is TGCAGCGTTGACGACAGCTACGAGCAGTACTTC. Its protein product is CSVDDSYEQYF.

For the CDR3, the DNA is TGCGCCAGCAGCCTACTTATTGGCGGGGGTTACAATGAGCAGTTCTTC. Translated: CASSLLIGGGYNEQFF. The genes are TRBV5-1 and TRBJ2-1, with 7 nucleotides matching TRBD2. The junction had 11 bases not matched to a gene; V was cut back by 4 bases and J by 4 bases. This CDR3 contains 16 residues. Germline V CDR1 and CDR2: SGHRS, YFSETQ.

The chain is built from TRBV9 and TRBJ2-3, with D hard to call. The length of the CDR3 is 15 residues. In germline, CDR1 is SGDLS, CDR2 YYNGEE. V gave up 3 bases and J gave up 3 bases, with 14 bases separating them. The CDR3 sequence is CASSALFTVTDTQYF. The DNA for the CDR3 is TGTGCCAGCAGCGCCCTGTTTACGGTGACAGATACGCAGTATTTT.

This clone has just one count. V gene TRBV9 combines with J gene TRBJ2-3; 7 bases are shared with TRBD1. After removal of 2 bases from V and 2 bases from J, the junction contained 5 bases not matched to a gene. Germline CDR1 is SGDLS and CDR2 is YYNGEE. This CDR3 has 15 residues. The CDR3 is CASSVAGGITDTQYF. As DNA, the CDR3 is TGTGCCAGCAGCGTCGCAGGGGGAATCACAGATACGCAGTATTTT.